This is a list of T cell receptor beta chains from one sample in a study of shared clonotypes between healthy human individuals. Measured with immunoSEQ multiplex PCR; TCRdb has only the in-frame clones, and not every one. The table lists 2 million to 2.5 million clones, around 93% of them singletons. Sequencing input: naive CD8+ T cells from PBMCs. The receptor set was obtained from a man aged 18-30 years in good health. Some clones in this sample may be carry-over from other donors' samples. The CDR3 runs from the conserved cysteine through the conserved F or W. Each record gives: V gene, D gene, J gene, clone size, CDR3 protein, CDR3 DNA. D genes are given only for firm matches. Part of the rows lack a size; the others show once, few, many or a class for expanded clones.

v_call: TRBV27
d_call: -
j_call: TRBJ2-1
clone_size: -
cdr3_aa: CASSPGARVYNEQFF
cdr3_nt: TGTGCCAGCAGTCCCGGGGCGCGGGTTTACAATGAGCAGTTCTTC

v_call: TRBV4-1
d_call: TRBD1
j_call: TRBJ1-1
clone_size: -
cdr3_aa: CASRVQGAGTEAFF
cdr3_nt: TGCGCCAGCAGGGTACAGGGGGCGGGCACTGAAGCTTTCTTT

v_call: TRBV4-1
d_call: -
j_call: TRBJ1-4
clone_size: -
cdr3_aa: CASSHGQNGKLFF
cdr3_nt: TGCGCCAGCAGCCACGGACAGAATGGAAAACTGTTTTTT

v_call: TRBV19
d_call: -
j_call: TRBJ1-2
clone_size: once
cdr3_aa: CASTNRPKAYGYTF
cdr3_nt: TGTGCCAGCACCAATAGACCCAAGGCCTATGGCTACACCTTC

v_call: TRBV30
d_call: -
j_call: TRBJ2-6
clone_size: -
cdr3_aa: CAWRVTGSGANVLTF
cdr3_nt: TGTGCCTGGAGGGTGACAGGTTCTGGGGCCAACGTCCTGACTTTC

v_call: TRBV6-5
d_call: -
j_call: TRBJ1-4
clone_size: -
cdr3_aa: CASSSGGRLREKLFF
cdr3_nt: TGTGCCAGCAGTTCCGGCGGCAGGCTACGTGAAAAACTGTTTTTT

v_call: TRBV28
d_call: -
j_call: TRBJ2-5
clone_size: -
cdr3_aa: CASSSTGRETQYF
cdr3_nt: TGTGCCAGCAGTTCGACCGGTAGAGAGACCCAGTACTTC

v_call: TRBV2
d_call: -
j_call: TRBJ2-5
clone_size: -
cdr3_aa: CASSDGLYGETQYF
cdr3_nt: TGTGCCAGCAGTGACGGATTATACGGGGAGACCCAGTACTTC

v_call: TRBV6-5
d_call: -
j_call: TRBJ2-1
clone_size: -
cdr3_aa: CASSYWRLSNEQFF
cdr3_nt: TGTGCCAGCAGTTACTGGCGGTTATCCAATGAGCAGTTCTTC

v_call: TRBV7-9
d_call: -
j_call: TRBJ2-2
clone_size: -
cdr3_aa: CASSSTNTGELFF
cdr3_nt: TGTGCCAGCAGCTCCACAAACACCGGGGAGCTGTTTTTT

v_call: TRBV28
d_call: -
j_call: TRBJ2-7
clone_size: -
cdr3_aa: CASSSSSYEQYF
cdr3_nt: TGTGCCAGCAGCTCGAGCTCCTACGAGCAGTACTTC

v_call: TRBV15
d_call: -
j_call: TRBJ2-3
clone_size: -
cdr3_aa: CATSSKRLDTQYF
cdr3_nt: TGTGCCACCAGCAGCAAGAGGCTAGATACGCAGTATTTT

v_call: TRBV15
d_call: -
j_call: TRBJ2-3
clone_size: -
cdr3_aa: CATSRGAGPSTDTQYF
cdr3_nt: TGTGCCACCAGCAGAGGGGCGGGGCCTAGCACAGATACGCAGTATTTT

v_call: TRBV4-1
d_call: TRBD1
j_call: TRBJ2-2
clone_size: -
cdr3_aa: CASSQGRTGRGELFF
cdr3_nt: TGCGCCAGCAGCCAAGGGCGGACAGGGAGGGGGGAGCTGTTTTTT

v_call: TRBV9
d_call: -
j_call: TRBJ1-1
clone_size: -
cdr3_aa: CASSVVATVNTEAFF
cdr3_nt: TGTGCCAGCAGCGTAGTAGCGACAGTGAACACTGAAGCTTTCTTT

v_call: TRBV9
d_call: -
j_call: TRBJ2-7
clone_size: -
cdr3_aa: CASSVAAAGSSYEQYF
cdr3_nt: TGTGCCAGCAGCGTAGCGGCAGCCGGGAGCTCCTACGAGCAGTACTTC

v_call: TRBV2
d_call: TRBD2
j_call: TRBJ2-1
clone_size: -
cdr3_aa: CASSPGTSPIEQFF
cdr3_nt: TGTGCCAGTTCGCCCGGGACTAGCCCTATTGAGCAGTTCTTC